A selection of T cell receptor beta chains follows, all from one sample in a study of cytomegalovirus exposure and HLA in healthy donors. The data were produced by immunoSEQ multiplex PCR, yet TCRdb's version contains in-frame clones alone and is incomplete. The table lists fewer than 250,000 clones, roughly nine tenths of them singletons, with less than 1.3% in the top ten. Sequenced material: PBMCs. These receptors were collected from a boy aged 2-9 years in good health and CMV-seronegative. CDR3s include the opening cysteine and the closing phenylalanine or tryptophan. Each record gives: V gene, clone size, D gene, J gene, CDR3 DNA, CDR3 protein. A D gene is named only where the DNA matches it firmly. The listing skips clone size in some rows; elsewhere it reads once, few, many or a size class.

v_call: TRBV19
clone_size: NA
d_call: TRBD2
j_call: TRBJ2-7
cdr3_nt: TGTGCCAGTAGTATAGTTAGCGGGAGCCCCTACGAGCAGTACTTC
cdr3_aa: CASSIVSGSPYEQYF

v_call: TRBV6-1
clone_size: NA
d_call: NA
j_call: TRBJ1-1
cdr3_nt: TGTGCCAGCTATAGTAACACTGAAGCTTTCTTT
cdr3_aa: CASYSNTEAFF

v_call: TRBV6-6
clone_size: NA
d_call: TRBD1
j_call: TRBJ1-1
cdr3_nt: TGTGCCAGCAGTCGAATCCCAACAGGGGGCCCTGAAGCTTTCTTT
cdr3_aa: CASSRIPTGGPEAFF

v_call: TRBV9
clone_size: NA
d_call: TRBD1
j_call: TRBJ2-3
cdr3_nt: TGTGCCAGCAGCGTAGTTCCGGGACAGGGGTCAGATACGCAGTATTTT
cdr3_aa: CASSVVPGQGSDTQYF

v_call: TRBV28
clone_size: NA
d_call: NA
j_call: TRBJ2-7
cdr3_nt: TGTGCCAGCAGCCCTACAGGGCTTGTATACGAGCAGTACTTC
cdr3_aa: CASSPTGLVYEQYF

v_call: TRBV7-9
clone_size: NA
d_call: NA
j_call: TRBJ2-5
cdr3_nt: TGTGCCAGCAGCTTACCCAGGGTCCAAGAGACCCAGTACTTC
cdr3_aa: CASSLPRVQETQYF

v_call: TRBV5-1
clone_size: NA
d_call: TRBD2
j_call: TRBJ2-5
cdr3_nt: TGCGCCAGCAGTCTTGATAGCGGGGGATGGCGAGAGACCCAGTACTTC
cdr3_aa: CASSLDSGGWRETQYF

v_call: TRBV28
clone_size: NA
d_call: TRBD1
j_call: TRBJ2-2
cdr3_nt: TGTGCCAGCAGTTTAAGGACAGGGAGCGGGGAGCTGTTTTTT
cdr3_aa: CASSLRTGSGELFF

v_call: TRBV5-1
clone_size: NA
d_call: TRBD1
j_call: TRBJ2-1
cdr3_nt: TGCGCCAGCAGCATGGGACAGAACAATGAGCAGTTCTTC
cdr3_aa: CASSMGQNNEQFF

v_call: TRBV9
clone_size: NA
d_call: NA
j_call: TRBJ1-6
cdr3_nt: TGTGCCAGCAGCGTCGGTGGACGGGAAAAAAATTCACCCCTCCACTTT
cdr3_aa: CASSVGGREKNSPLHF

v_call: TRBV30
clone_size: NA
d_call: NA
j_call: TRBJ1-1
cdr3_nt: TGTGCCTGCCTCAGGAAGACAGGAAACACTGAAGCTTTCTTT
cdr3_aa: CACLRKTGNTEAFF

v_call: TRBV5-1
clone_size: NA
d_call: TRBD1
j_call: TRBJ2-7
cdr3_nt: TGCGCCAGCAGCCCACAGACAGGGGGCTCGGGCGAGCAGTACTTC
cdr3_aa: CASSPQTGGSGEQYF

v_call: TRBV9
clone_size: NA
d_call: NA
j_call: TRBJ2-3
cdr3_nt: TGTGCCAGCAGCCTTACTAGCAACACAGATACGCAGTATTTT
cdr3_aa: CASSLTSNTDTQYF

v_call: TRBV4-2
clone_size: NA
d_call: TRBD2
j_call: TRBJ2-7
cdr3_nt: TGTGCCAGCAGCCAAGGGGGGACTAGCGGCAGCTACGAGCAGTACTTC
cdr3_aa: CASSQGGTSGSYEQYF

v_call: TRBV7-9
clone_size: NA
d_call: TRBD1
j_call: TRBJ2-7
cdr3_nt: TGTTCCAGCAGCTTAGGGCAGGGGGCGCAAGAGCAGTACTTC
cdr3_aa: CSSSLGQGAQEQYF

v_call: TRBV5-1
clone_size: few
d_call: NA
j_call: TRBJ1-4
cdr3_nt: TGCGCCAGCAGCTTGGGACAGGATAATGAAAAACTGTTTTTT
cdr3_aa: CASSLGQDNEKLFF

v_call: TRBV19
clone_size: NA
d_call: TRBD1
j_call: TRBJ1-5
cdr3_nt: TGTGCCACCCAACAGGGGGTTAATCAGCCCCAGCATTTT
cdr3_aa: CATQQGVNQPQHF

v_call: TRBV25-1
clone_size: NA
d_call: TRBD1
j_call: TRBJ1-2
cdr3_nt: TGTGCCAGCAGTGACCCGACAGGGGATAACTATGGCTACACCTTC
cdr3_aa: CASSDPTGDNYGYTF

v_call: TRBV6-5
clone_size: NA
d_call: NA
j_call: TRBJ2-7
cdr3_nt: TGTGCCAGCAGTTCCCTACGACAGACAGCCCCCTACGAGCAGTACTTC
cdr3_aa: CASSSLRQTAPYEQYF

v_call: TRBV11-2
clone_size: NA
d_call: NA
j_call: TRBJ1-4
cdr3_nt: TGTGCCAGCTCCCCCTATACGGGGGAAAAACTGTTTTTT
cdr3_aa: CASSPYTGEKLFF

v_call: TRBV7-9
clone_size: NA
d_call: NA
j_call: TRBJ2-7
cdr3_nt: TGTGCCAGCAGCCAGCTGTCGTCTAAGCAGGGCGGCGAGCAGTACTTC
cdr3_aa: CASSQLSSKQGGEQYF

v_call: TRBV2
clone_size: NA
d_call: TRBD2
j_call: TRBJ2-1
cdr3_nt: TGTGCCAGCAGCGCCTCCCGGGGGGATTACAATGAGCAGTTCTTC
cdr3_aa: CASSASRGDYNEQFF

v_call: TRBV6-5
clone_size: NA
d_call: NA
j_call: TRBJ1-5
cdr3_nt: TGTGCCAGCAGTTACTCGTTTTTCGGGGGTCAGCCCCAGCATTTT
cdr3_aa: CASSYSFFGGQPQHF

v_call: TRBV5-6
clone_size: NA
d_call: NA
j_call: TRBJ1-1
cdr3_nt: TGTGCCAGCAGCTTGCGAGCCGGTACAGGGTTAAACACTGAAGCTTTCTTT
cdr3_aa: CASSLRAGTGLNTEAFF

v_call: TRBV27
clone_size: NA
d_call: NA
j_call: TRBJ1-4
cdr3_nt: TGTGCCAGCAGTTTGGCAGGGCTAAATGAAAAACTGTTTTTT
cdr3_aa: CASSLAGLNEKLFF

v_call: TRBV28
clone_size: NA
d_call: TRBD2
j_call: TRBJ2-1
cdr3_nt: TGTGCCAGCAGTCCAGGACTAGCGGGGGGGAAGCAGTTCTTC
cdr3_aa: CASSPGLAGGKQFF

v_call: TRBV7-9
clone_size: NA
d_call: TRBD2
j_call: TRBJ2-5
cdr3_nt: TGTGCCAGCAGCTTAGCCAAGCGGGAGTTGACCCAGTACTTC
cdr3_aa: CASSLAKRELTQYF

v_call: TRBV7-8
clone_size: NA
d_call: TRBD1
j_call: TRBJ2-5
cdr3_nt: TGTGCCAGCAGCTTAAGGGGGGACAGGCAAGAGACCCAGTACTTC
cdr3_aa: CASSLRGDRQETQYF

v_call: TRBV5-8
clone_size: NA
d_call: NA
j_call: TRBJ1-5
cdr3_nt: TGTGCCAGCAGCCTACACAGGGGCAATCAGCCCCAGCATTTT
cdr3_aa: CASSLHRGNQPQHF

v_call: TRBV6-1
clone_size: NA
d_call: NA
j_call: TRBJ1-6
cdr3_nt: TGTGCCAGCAGTCAAGGGCGGCAGGGGAAGTCACCCCTCCACTTT
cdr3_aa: CASSQGRQGKSPLHF

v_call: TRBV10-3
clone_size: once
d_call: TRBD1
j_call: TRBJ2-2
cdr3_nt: TGTGCCATCAGTGTGGAGACAGGGGTCGACGGGGAGCTGTTTTTT
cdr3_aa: CAISVETGVDGELFF

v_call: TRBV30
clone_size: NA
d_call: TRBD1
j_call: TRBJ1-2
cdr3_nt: TGTGCCTGGAGTGGGGGGGGACAGGACTATGGCTACACCTTC
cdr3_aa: CAWSGGGQDYGYTF

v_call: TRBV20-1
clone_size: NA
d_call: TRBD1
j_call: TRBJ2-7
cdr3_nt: TGCAGTGCCCTCGGGGACAGTGAGCAGTACTTC
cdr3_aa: CSALGDSEQYF

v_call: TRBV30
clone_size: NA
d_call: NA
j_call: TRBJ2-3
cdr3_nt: TGTGCCTGGAGTAGCGGAACTAGCACAGATACGCAGTATTTT
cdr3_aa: CAWSSGTSTDTQYF

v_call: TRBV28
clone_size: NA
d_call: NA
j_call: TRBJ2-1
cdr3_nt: TGTGCCAGCAGTTTCCAGGGGCGGAATGAGCAGTTCTTC
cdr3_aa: CASSFQGRNEQFF

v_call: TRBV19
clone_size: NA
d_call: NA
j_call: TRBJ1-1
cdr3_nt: TGTGCCAGTAGTATCCGAGGGCCTGGCACTGAAGCTTTCTTT
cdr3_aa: CASSIRGPGTEAFF

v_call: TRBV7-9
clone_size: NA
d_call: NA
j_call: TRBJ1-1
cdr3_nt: TGTGCCAGCAGCTTAAGGGAGGGCACTGAAGCTTTCTTT
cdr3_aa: CASSLREGTEAFF

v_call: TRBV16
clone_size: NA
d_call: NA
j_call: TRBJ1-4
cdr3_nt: TGTGCCAGCAGCCAATCTAGGGGAGGCAATGAAAAACTGTTTTTT
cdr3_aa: CASSQSRGGNEKLFF

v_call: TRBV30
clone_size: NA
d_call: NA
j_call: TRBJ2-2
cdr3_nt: TGTGCCTGGAGTGTAGTTACAGCCGACACCGGGGAGCTGTTTTTT
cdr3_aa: CAWSVVTADTGELFF

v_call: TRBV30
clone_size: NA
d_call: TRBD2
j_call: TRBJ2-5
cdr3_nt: TGTGCCTGGAGTGTCTACGGGACTAGCGGGACTCAAGAGACCCAGTACTTC
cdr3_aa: CAWSVYGTSGTQETQYF

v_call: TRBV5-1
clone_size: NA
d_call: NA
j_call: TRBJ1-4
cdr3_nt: TGCGCCAGCAAGCAGGGCGAGGATGAAAAACTGTTTTTT
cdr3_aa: CASKQGEDEKLFF

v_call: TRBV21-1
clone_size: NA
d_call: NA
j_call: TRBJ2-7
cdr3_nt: TGTGCCAGCAGCAAAAGGTGGTTACTGACTAGCGGGAGTTACGAGCAGTACTTC
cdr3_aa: CASSKRWLLTSGSYEQYF

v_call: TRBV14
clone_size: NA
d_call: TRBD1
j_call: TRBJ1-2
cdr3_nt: TGTGCCAGCAGCCAAGATCTTCAGGGGGACCACCTTTATGGCTACACCTTC
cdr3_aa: CASSQDLQGDHLYGYTF

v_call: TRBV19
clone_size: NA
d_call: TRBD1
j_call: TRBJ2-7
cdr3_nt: TGTGCCGTTAGGGGGCGAGTCTACGAGCAGTACTTC
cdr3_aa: CAVRGRVYEQYF

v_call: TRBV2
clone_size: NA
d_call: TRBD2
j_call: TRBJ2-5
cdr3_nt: TGTGCCAGCAGTGGGATAGCGGGGGGGAGCGGAGAGACCCAGTACTTC
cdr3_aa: CASSGIAGGSGETQYF

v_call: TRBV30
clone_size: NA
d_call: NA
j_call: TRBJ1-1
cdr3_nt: TGTGCCTGGTCCGACAGCGGGGCGCGGAATTGGAACACTGAAGCTTTCTTT
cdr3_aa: CAWSDSGARNWNTEAFF

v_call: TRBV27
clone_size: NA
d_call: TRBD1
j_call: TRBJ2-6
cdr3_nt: TGTGCCAGCAGCCCCAGGGACAGGGCTGGGGCCAACGTCCTGACTTTC
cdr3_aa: CASSPRDRAGANVLTF

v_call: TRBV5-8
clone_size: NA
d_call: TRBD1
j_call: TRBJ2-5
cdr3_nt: TGTGCCAGCAGCCAAAACAGGGGACAAGAGACCCAGTACTTC
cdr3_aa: CASSQNRGQETQYF

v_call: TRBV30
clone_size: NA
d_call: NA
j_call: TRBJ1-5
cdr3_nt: TGTGCCTGGAGTGTCCCTCCTCCCCTAGGACCCCAGCATTTT
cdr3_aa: CAWSVPPPLGPQHF

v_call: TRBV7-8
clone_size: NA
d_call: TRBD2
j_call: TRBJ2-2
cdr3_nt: TGTGCCAGCAGCTTAGTAACGGGGGGGAACTCCGGGGAGCTGTTTTTT
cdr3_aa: CASSLVTGGNSGELFF

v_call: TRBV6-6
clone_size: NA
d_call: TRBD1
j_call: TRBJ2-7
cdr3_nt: TGTGCCAGCAGCCCCACCCCCGGGACAGGGACCTACGAGCAGTACTTC
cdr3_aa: CASSPTPGTGTYEQYF

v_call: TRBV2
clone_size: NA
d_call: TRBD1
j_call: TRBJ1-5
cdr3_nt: TGTGCCAGCAGTAAACTAACAGGGGCATACGCTCTGGAGCAGCCCCAGCATTTT
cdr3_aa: CASSKLTGAYALEQPQHF

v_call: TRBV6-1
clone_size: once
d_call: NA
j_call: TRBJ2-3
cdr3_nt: TGTGCCAGCAGTGAAATCGAACAGCTCACAGATACGCAGTATTTT
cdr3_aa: CASSEIEQLTDTQYF

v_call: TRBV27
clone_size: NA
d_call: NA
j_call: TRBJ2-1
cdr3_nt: TGTGCCAGCACGAGTTTGGACAGTGGGTTGACCGGGTACAATGAGCAGTTCTTC
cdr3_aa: CASTSLDSGLTGYNEQFF